The entry that follows covers one T cell receptor beta chain sequence. Its matching antigen is unknown. The V and J ends lost 10 bases and 7 bases respectively, with 21 bases between them. Germline values: CDR1 MDHEN, CDR2 SYDVKM. This CDR3 has 14 amino acids. Data came from immunoSEQ multiplex PCR; TCRdb stores just in-frame clones and leaves some out. The sample comprises 520,000 or so clones, approximately 85% of which are singletons, and approximately 13% rests with the top ten. The data were taken from a study of shared clonotypes between healthy human individuals. Points from the study as a whole: The study drew on few donors, limiting represented genetic and exposure-history diversity.

This chain links TRBV28 with TRBJ2-3; possibly TRBD1 or TRBD2 for D (5 bases each). Sequencing used PBMCs. The TCR sequence derives from a woman aged 40 to 50 in good health. Some clones in this sample may be carry-over from other donors' samples. In DNA, the CDR3 is TGTGCCACCACCCGGGACCCACCAAAGAATACGCAGTATTTT. As protein: CATTRDPPKNTQYF.